The 8 T cell receptor beta chains below come from one sample, sequenced in a study of T cells in tuberculosis. Repertoires were generated with immunoSEQ multiplex PCR, while TCRdb's copy carries only in-frame clones and drops some. The table records about 59,000 clones, about 86% of them present only once. After thawing and overnight rest, PBMC were stained with GMM-loaded CD1B tetramer, viability dye and anti-CD3 for sorting. The CD1B tetramers carried C32 glucose monomycolate purified from Rhodococcus equi. The specimen sequenced was CD1b-GMM tetramer-negative cells sorted from PBMCs. The origin of the receptors is an adult woman with latent tuberculosis.

The chain couples TRBV28 to TRBJ1-1; TRBD1 matches at 7 bases. Per the germline V gene, CDR1 is MDHEN and CDR2 is SYDVKM. V lost 3 bases and J lost 5; bases outside the gene matches: 6. The CDR3 totals 14 residues. DNA of the CDR3: TGTGCCAGCAGTTTTCTAGGGGGCAGAACTGAAGCTTTCTTT. As protein: CASSFLGGRTEAFF.

This chain's CDR3 is CASSARALANYGYTF. CDR3 nucleotides: TGTGCCAGCAGCGCGAGGGCGCTAGCTAACTATGGCTACACCTTC. The chain couples TRBV9 to TRBJ1-2; D gene uncertain. V dropped 3 bases and J dropped 0 bases, with 12 bases sitting between them. This CDR3 spans 15 amino acids. Germline CDR1 is SGDLS and CDR2 is YYNGEE.

The V and J genes are TRBV5-1 and TRBJ1-2; 9 positions agree with TRBD1. With 4 bases clipped from V and 6 bases from J, the junction kept 7 bases outside the gene matches. CDR1 SGHRS and CDR2 YFSETQ come from the germline V gene. The CDR3 is made up of 14 amino acids. DNA of the CDR3: TGCGCCAGCAGCCCACAGGGGGCCGGGAATGGCTACACCTTC. Residues: CASSPQGAGNGYTF.

The genes are TRBV27 and TRBJ2-7; TRBD1 matches 7 bases. This CDR3 contains 15 residues. With 4 bases clipped from V and 2 bases from J, the junction kept 8 bases outside the gene matches. Looked up from germline, CDR1 is MNHEY and CDR2 is SMNVEV (reference sequence). The CDR3 DNA reads TGTGCCAGCAGTTACCGGGACAGCCATACCTACGAGCAGTACTTC. This sequence encodes CASSYRDSHTYEQYF.

The chain employs TRBV19 and TRBJ2-7, with D possibly being TRBD1 (6 bases). The V gene lost 6 bases and the J gene lost 1 base, with 10 bases spanning the gap. The CDR3 is 13 residues long. Germline V lookup: CDR1 LNHDA, CDR2 SQIVND (reference sequence). The CDR3 here is CASSRDRSYEQYF. CDR3 coding DNA: TGTGCCAGTAGCCGTGACAGGTCCTACGAGCAGTACTTC.

This chain connects TRBV7-3 to TRBJ2-2; D perhaps matches TRBD1 (6 bases). V lost 5 bases and J lost 5, with 18 bases in between. CDR3 size: 16 residues. CDR1 is SGHTA, CDR2 FQGTGA, per germline. The CDR3 DNA reads as TGTGCCAGCAGCCCTCAGGGGCAGGGTGTAACCGGGGAGCTGTTTTTT. It translates to CASSPQGQGVTGELFF.

The chain is built from TRBV2 and TRBJ1-1; D may be TRBD1 (5 bases). The CDR3 loop spans 12 amino acids. V was cut by 7 bases and J by 4 bases, with 10 bases left in between. Germline V gene sequence: CDR1 SNHLY, CDR2 FYNNEI. The CDR3 loop reads CASTGGTTEAFF. The CDR3 bases are TGTGCCAGCACCGGGGGAACCACTGAAGCTTTCTTT.

This sequence joins TRBV7-9 and TRBJ2-7; D possibly corresponds to TRBD1 (6 bases). This CDR3 has 17 amino acids. Trimming took off 1 base at V and 3 bases at J, with 19 bases between the two ends. CDR1 is SEHNR and CDR2 is FQNEAQ in the germline V gene (reference sequence). This CDR3 is CASSLGGGRGVIYEQYF. The CDR3 DNA follows: TGTGCCAGCAGCTTAGGAGGAGGCAGGGGCGTGATCTACGAGCAGTACTTC.